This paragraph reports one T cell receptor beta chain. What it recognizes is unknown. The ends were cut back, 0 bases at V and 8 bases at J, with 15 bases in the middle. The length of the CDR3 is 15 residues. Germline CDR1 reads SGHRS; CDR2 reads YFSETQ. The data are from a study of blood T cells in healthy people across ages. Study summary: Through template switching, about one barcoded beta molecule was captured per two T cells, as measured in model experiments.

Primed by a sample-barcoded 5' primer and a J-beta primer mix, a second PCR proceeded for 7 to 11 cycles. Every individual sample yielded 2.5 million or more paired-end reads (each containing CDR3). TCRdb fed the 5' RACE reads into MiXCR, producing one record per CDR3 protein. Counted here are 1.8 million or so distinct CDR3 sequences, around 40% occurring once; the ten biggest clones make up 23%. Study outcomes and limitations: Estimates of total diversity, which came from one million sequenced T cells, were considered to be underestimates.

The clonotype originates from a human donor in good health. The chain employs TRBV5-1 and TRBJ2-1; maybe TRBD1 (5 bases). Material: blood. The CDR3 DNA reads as TGCGCCAGCAGCTTGGACGTAGGGGTAAGGGATGAGCAGTTCTTC. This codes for CASSLDVGVRDEQFF.